A selection of T cell receptor beta chains follows, all from one sample in a study of shared clonotypes between healthy human individuals. The method was immunoSEQ multiplex PCR; TCRdb's version includes in-frame clones alone and lacks a portion of them. The sample has millions of clones, 90% to 95% seen once. The sequenced sample consisted of naive CD4+ T cells sorted from blood. All receptors come from a man between 18 and 35 years old in good health. Each CDR3 is given with its conserved first and last residue. D genes are given only for firm matches. Clone size is stated in some rows and not others, as once, few, many or a class when expanded.

j_call d_call clone_size v_call cdr3_nt cdr3_aa
TRBJ2-5 . . TRBV9 TGTGCCAGCAGCGTAGCTCCACGGGGCGGCCAAGAGACCCAGTACTTC CASSVAPRGGQETQYF
TRBJ2-7 . . TRBV28 TGTGCCAGCAGTTTGTACGGGCCCTCCTACGAGCAGTACTTC CASSLYGPSYEQYF
TRBJ1-1 TRBD1 . TRBV5-4 TGTGCCAGCAGCTCGGTAGGGGGCCCTCCGTGGACTGAAGCTTTCTTT CASSSVGGPPWTEAFF
TRBJ2-7 TRBD2 . TRBV5-1 TGCGCCAGCAGCTTGGATTGGCGGGAGGCCCCCTACGAGCAGTACTTC CASSLDWREAPYEQYF
TRBJ2-1 TRBD1 . TRBV6-1 TGTGCCAGCAGTCGACAGGGAAGGGATGAGCAGTTCTTC CASSRQGRDEQFF
TRBJ1-5 . . TRBV21-1 TGTGCCAGCAGCAAAGGACAGTATAGCAATCAGCCCCAGCATTTT CASSKGQYSNQPQHF
TRBJ2-2 TRBD2 . TRBV27 TGTGCCAGCAGCCAAGCACTCAGCGGGAGTAACACCGGGGAGCTGTTTTTT CASSQALSGSNTGELFF
TRBJ2-7 . . TRBV10-3 TGTGCCATCAGTGACGAGGAGAAGGGATCCCCCTACGAGCAGTACTTC CAISDEEKGSPYEQYF
TRBJ1-4 TRBD1 . TRBV9 TGTGCCAGCAGCCAGGGGGGGGGCACAGATGAAAAACTGTTTTTT CASSQGGGTDEKLFF
TRBJ1-5 . . TRBV6-5 TGTGCCAGCACGCTGTCATGGGACAGCAATCAGCCCCAGCATTTT CASTLSWDSNQPQHF
TRBJ1-2 . . TRBV30 TGTGCCTGGAGTGTAGGGACAAGCTATGGCTACACCTTC CAWSVGTSYGYTF
TRBJ1-5 . . TRBV6-1 TGTGCCAGCAGTGAATACAGAAATCAGCCCCAGCATTTT CASSEYRNQPQHF
TRBJ1-4 . . TRBV7-3 TGTGCCAGCAGCTTGGGGGGTTCTAATGAAAAACTGTTTTTT CASSLGGSNEKLFF
TRBJ1-1 . . TRBV28 TGTGCCAGCAGGCGACCCGGACTGACCATGAACACTGAAGCTTTCTTT CASRRPGLTMNTEAFF
TRBJ2-7 . . TRBV2 TGTGCCAGCAGTGAAGCGCAAGGGTCCTGGGAGTACTTC CASSEAQGSWEYF
TRBJ1-2 TRBD1 . TRBV28 TGTGCCAGCGGGATTAGGGGCCAGGGGGCTAGGGGCTACACCTTC CASGIRGQGARGYTF
TRBJ2-6 . . TRBV6-4 TGTGCCAGCAGCGCGATCTCTGGGGCCAACGTCCTGACTTTC CASSAISGANVLTF
TRBJ2-7 TRBD1 . TRBV15 TGTGCCACCGCAGCACAGGGGTCCTACGAGCAGTACTTC CATAAQGSYEQYF
TRBJ2-7 . . TRBV7-7 TGTGCTAGCAGCTTGACAAGCCTCTCCTACGAGCAGTACTTC CASSLTSLSYEQYF
TRBJ2-3 TRBD2 once TRBV29-1 TGCAGCGTCGCTGGACTAGCGGACACAGATACGCAGTATTTT CSVAGLADTDTQYF
TRBJ1-3 . . TRBV5-1 TGCGCCAGCAGCTCTACAACAGGGAAGGGAAACACCATATATTTT CASSSTTGKGNTIYF
TRBJ2-5 . . TRBV28 TGTGCCAGCAGCCAGATCGAGGTAACGCAAGAGACCCAGTACTTC CASSQIEVTQETQYF
TRBJ1-2 . . TRBV29-1 TGCAGCGTTGAAAGGGTTAACTATGGCTACACCTTC CSVERVNYGYTF
TRBJ1-1 TRBD1 . TRBV6-5 TGTGTCACCAAACAGGGGTTTGTGAACACTGAAGCTTTCTTT CVTKQGFVNTEAFF
TRBJ1-1 TRBD1 . TRBV5-1 TGCGCCAGCACCAGGGGGGACAGGGTTACTGAAGCTTTCTTT CASTRGDRVTEAFF
TRBJ2-2 . . TRBV7-7 TGTGCTAGCAGCCAGAGCAGGAACACCGGGGAGCTGTTTTTT CASSQSRNTGELFF
TRBJ2-1 . . TRBV5-4 TGTGCCAGCAGCTTAAGTGTCGGAGAAGTCCATGAGCAGTTCTTC CASSLSVGEVHEQFF
TRBJ2-5 . . TRBV27 TGTGCCAGCAGTCCCCCAGTGAGGGGCGGTCGAGAGACCCAGTACTTC CASSPPVRGGRETQYF